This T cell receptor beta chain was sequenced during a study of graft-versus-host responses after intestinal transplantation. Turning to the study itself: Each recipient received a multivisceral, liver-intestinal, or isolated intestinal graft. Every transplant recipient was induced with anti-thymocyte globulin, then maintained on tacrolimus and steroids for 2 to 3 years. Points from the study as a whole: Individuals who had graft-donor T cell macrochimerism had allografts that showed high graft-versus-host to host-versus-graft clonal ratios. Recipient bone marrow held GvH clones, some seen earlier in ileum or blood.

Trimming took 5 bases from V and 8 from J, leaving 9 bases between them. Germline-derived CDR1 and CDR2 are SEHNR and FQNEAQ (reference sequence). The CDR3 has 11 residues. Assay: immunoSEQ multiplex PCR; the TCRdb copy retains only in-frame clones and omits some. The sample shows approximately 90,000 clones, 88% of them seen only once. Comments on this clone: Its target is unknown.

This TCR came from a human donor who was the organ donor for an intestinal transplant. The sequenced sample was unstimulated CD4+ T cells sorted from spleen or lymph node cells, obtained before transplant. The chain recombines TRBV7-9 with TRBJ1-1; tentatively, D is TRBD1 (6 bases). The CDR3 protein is CASSPGTEAFF. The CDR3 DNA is TGTGCCAGCAGCCCCGGGACAGAAGCTTTCTTT.